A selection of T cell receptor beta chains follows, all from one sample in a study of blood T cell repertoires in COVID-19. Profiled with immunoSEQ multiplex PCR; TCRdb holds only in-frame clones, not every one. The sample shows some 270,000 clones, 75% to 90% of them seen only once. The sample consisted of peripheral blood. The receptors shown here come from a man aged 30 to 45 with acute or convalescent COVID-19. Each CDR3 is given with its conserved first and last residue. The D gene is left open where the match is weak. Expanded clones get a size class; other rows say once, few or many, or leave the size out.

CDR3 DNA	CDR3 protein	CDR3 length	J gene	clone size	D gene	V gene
TGTGCCAGCAGCGCCCGGACAGGGATCGGGGAGCTGTTTTTT	CASSARTGIGELFF	14	TRBJ2-2	-	TRBD1	TRBV5-4
TGTGCCAGCAGTCACCAGGGGAACGTCGGAAACACCATATATTTT	CASSHQGNVGNTIYF	15	TRBJ1-3	-	-	TRBV28
TGTGCCAGCAGCCCAACTCCTTTCCAGCCCCAGCATTTT	CASSPTPFQPQHF	13	TRBJ1-5	-	-	TRBV5-4
TGCGCCAGCAGCCAAGATCGGTTCCCAACCTACGAGCAGTACTTC	CASSQDRFPTYEQYF	15	TRBJ2-7	-	-	TRBV4-1
TGTGCCAGCAGTCACCCCCCGGGACTAGTTGTAGATGAGCAGTTCTTC	CASSHPPGLVVDEQFF	16	TRBJ2-1	-	TRBD2	TRBV27
TGTGCCAGCAGTTCCGACAGGGGGCTGTGGAATGAGCAGTTCTTC	CASSSDRGLWNEQFF	15	TRBJ2-1	-	TRBD1	TRBV27
TGTGCCAGCAGCGTAGCAGGATTGGCCGTTCGGACCGGGGAGCTGTTTTTT	CASSVAGLAVRTGELFF	17	TRBJ2-2	-	-	TRBV9
TGCGCCAGCAGCTCCCCCGGGAACCCCGGGGAGCTGTTTTTT	CASSSPGNPGELFF	14	TRBJ2-2	-	-	TRBV5-1
TGTGCCAGCAGCCGGAAGACAGGGCCCTTGGCTAACTATGGCTACACCTTC	CASSRKTGPLANYGYTF	17	TRBJ1-2	-	TRBD1	TRBV13
TGTGCCAGTAGTATGCAGGGGCGGTCCGAGCAGTACTTC	CASSMQGRSEQYF	13	TRBJ2-7	-	-	TRBV19
TGTGCCAGCAGCTCGCTTAGGGGTACAGGTACTGGAAACACCATATATTTT	CASSSLRGTGTGNTIYF	17	TRBJ1-3	once	-	TRBV7-2
TGTGCCAGCAGTTCACAGGGGAGCTCCTACAATGAGCAGTTCTTC	CASSSQGSSYNEQFF	15	TRBJ2-1	-	TRBD1	TRBV2
TGTGCCAGGGACAGCTATGGCTACACCTTC	CARDSYGYTF	10	TRBJ1-2	-	-	TRBV5-3
TGTGCCAGCAGCAAATGGTCAGGGGGCGCTTCGGATACGCAGTATTTT	CASSKWSGGASDTQYF	16	TRBJ2-3	-	-	TRBV21-1
TGTGCCAGCAGCCAACAACAGGTGGTAGGTGAAAAACTGTTTTTT	CASSQQQVVGEKLFF	15	TRBJ1-4	-	-	TRBV3-1/TRBV3-2
TGTGCCAGCAGCTCGGGGGTCAACACTGAAGCTTTCTTT	CASSSGVNTEAFF	13	TRBJ1-1	-	-	TRBV5-4
TGCGCCAGCAGCGTCAGGCCGGGACAGTATGGCTACACCTTC	CASSVRPGQYGYTF	14	TRBJ1-2	-	TRBD1	TRBV5-1
TGTGCCAGCAGCCCGACGCGAGGGTCCTCTGGCTACACCTTC	CASSPTRGSSGYTF	14	TRBJ1-2	-	-	TRBV3-1/TRBV3-2
TGCAGTGCGCAACAGGGTTCCGGCTACACCTTC	CSAQQGSGYTF	11	TRBJ1-2	-	-	TRBV20-1
TGTGCCAGCAGTTACTCGAAAGCGGGAGCCTACGAGCAGTACTTC	CASSYSKAGAYEQYF	15	TRBJ2-7	-	TRBD2	TRBV6-2/TRBV6-3
TGTGCCAGCAGTGTGGGGGCTGTGGTTGGTTCACCCCTCCACTTT	CASSVGAVVGSPLHF	15	TRBJ1-6	-	-	TRBV5-8
TGTGCCAGCAGTCGTTCGGAGAGGGAGACCCAGTACTTC	CASSRSERETQYF	13	TRBJ2-5	-	-	TRBV28